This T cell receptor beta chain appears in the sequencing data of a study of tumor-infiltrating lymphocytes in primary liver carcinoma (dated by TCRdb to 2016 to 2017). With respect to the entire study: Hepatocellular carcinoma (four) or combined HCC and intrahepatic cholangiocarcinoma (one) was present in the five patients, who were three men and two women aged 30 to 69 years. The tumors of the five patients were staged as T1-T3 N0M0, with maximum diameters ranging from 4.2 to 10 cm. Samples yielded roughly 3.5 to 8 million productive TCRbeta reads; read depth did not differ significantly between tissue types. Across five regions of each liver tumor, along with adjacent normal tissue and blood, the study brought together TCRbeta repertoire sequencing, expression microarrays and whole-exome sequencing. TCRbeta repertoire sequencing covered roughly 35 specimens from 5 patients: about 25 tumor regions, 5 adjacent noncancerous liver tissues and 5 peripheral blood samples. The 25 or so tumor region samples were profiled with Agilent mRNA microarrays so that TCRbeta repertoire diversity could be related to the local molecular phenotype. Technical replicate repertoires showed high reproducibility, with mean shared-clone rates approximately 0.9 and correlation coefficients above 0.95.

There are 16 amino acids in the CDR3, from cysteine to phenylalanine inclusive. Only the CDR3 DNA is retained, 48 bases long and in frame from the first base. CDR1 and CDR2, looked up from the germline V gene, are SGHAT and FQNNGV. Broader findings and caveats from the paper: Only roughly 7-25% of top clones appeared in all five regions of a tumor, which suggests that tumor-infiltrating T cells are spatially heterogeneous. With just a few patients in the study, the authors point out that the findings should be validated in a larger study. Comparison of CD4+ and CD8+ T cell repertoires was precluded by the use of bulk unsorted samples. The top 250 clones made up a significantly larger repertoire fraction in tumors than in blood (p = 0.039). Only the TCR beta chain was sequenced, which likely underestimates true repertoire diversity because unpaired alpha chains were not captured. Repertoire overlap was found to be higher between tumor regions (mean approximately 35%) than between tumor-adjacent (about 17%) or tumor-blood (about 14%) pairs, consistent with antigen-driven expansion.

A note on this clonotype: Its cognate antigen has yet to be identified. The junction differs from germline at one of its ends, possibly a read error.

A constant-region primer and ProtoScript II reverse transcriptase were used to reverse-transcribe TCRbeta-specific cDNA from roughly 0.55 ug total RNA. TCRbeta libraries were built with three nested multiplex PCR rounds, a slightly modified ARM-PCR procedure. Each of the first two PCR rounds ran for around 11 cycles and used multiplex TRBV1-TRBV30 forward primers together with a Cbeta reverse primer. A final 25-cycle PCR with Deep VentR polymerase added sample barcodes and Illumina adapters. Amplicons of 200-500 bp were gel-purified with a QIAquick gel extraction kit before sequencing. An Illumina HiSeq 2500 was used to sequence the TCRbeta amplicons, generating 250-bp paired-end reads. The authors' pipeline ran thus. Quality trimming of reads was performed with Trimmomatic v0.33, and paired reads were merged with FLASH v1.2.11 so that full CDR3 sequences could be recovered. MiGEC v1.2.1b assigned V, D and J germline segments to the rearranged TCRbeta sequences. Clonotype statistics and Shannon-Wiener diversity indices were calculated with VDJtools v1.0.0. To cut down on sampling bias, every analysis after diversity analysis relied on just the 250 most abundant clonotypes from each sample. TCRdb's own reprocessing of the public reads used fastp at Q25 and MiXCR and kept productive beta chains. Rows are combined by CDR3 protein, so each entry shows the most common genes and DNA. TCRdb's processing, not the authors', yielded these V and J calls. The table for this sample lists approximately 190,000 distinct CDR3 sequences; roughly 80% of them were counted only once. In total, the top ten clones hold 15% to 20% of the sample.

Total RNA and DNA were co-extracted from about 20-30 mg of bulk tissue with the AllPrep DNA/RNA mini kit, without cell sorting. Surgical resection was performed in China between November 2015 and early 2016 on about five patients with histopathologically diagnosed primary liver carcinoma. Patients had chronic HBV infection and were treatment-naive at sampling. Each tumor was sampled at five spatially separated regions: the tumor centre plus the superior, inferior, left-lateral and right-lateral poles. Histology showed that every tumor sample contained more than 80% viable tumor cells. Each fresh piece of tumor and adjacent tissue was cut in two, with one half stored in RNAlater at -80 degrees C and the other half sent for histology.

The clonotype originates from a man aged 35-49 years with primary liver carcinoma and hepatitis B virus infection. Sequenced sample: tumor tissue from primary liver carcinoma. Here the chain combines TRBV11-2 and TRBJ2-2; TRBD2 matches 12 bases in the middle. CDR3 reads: CANSLLTSGGTGELFF. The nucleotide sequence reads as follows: TGTGCCAACAGCTTATTGACTAGCGGGGGCACCGGGGAGTTGTTTTTT.